These 5 T cell receptor beta chains came from one sample sequenced in a study of CXCR3-negative and CXCR3-positive naive CD8 T cells. It was by 5' RACE with UMI labels that the TRB cDNA libraries were prepared. Following a re-call of the 5' RACE reads, TCRdb has one entry per CDR3 protein and lacks DNA. This repertoire includes about 57,000 distinct CDR3 sequences. The sample was memory CD8+ T cells from blood. Receptor source: a human donor in good health. Some clones in this sample may be carry-over from other donors' samples.

The V gene is TRBV15, the J gene TRBJ2-3; TCRdb calls TRBD1, which cannot be checked without DNA. The CDR3 has 15 residues. Germline V gene lookup returns CDR1 LNHNV and CDR2 YYDKDF (reference sequence). The CDR3 sequence: CAASGGGSSTDTQYF.

The chain is built from TRBV7-9 and TRBJ1-6; lacking DNA, the TRBD1 call made by TCRdb goes unchecked. The CDR3 runs to 17 residues. Germline V gene sequence: CDR1 SEHNR, CDR2 FQNEAQ (reference sequence). CDR3 residues: CASSLVGQSSYNSPLHF.

J is TRBJ2-1 and V is TRBV27; as DNA is missing, the TRBD1 call by TCRdb cannot be tested. Germline values: CDR1 MNHEY, CDR2 SMNVEV (reference sequence). The CDR3 has 13 amino acids. The CDR3 region is CASGDVNYNEQFF.

The chain carries TRBV2 and TRBJ1-5; TCRdb gives TRBD1 as the D gene, but with no DNA this cannot be confirmed. CDR1 and CDR2 from the germline V gene are SNHLY and FYNNEI. The length of the CDR3 is 13 residues. The CDR3 sequence: CASQDRAGQPQHF. Drawing the rest from reference TRBV2 and TRBJ1-5, the complete variable domain is EPEVTQTPSHQVTQMGQEVILRCVPISNHLYFYWYRQILGQKVEFLVSFYNNEISEKSEIFDDQFSVERPDGSNFTLKIRSTKLEDSAMYFCASQDRAGQPQHFGDGTRLSIL.

J is TRBJ2-5 and V is TRBV15; TCRdb returns TRBD1, unconfirmable since there is no DNA. CDR1 and CDR2 from the germline V gene are LNHNV and YYDKDF (reference sequence). This CDR3 spans 15 amino acids. CDR3 loop: CATSPTTGTQETQYF.